The rows below give T cell receptor beta chains drawn from one sample of a study of blood T cell repertoires in COVID-19. TCRdb keeps only in-frame clones here, not all; method: immunoSEQ multiplex PCR. The top ten hold under 4.5% of the sample, which has a few hundred thousand clones, about 87% seen once. The sequencing sample was made of peripheral blood. The receptors derive from a man between 60 and 70 years old who had recovered from COVID-19. Each CDR3 is given with its conserved first and last residue. A D gene is named only where the DNA matches it firmly. Clone size is not always given. Where it is, it says once, few, many or a class for expanded clones.

abundance: .
v_gene: TRBV5-6
d_gene: .
j_gene: TRBJ2-7
CDR3aa: CASSATQVGHYEQYF
CDR3nt: TGTGCCAGCAGCGCCACTCAGGTTGGCCACTACGAGCAGTACTTC

abundance: .
v_gene: TRBV4-2
d_gene: .
j_gene: TRBJ1-1
CDR3aa: CASSHWRRQSMNTEAFF
CDR3nt: TGTGCCAGCAGCCATTGGAGGCGGCAGAGCATGAACACTGAAGCTTTCTTT

abundance: .
v_gene: TRBV4-2
d_gene: TRBD2
j_gene: TRBJ2-3
CDR3aa: CASSQERGGPDTQYF
CDR3nt: TGTGCCAGCAGCCAAGAGCGGGGGGGCCCAGATACGCAGTATTTT

abundance: .
v_gene: TRBV5-1
d_gene: TRBD1
j_gene: TRBJ1-5
CDR3aa: CASSPQGASNQPQHF
CDR3nt: TGCGCCAGCAGCCCACAGGGGGCGAGCAATCAGCCCCAGCATTTT

abundance: .
v_gene: TRBV5-1
d_gene: TRBD2
j_gene: TRBJ2-7
CDR3aa: CASSFTGGAPYEQYF
CDR3nt: TGCGCCAGCAGCTTCACCGGGGGGGCCCCCTACGAGCAGTACTTC

abundance: .
v_gene: TRBV11-2
d_gene: .
j_gene: TRBJ1-3
CDR3aa: CASSFRSFDTTGNTIYF
CDR3nt: TGTGCCAGCAGTTTTAGATCCTTCGACACAACTGGAAACACCATATATTTT

abundance: .
v_gene: TRBV19
d_gene: .
j_gene: TRBJ1-1
CDR3aa: CASSIDRGWNTEAFF
CDR3nt: TGTGCCAGTAGTATAGATCGGGGATGGAACACTGAAGCTTTCTTT

abundance: .
v_gene: TRBV19
d_gene: TRBD2
j_gene: TRBJ2-3
CDR3aa: CASSITSGGLSTDTQYF
CDR3nt: TGTGCCAGTAGTATAACTAGCGGGGGCCTTAGCACAGATACGCAGTATTTT

abundance: .
v_gene: TRBV27
d_gene: TRBD1
j_gene: TRBJ1-2
CDR3aa: CASSFGTGYGYTF
CDR3nt: TGTGCCAGCAGTTTTGGGACAGGGTATGGCTACACCTTC

abundance: few
v_gene: TRBV7-9
d_gene: .
j_gene: TRBJ1-2
CDR3aa: CASSPTGSYGYTF
CDR3nt: TGTGCCAGCAGCCCAACAGGGTCCTATGGCTACACCTTC

abundance: .
v_gene: TRBV7-3
d_gene: TRBD2
j_gene: TRBJ2-3
CDR3aa: CASSFSAGGIPATQYF
CDR3nt: TGTGCCAGCAGCTTTAGCGCGGGGGGGATCCCCGCCACGCAGTATTTT

abundance: .
v_gene: TRBV4-2
d_gene: .
j_gene: TRBJ2-7
CDR3aa: CASSQENSLPYEQYF
CDR3nt: TGTGCCAGCAGCCAAGAAAACAGCCTTCCCTACGAGCAGTACTTC

abundance: .
v_gene: TRBV3-1/TRBV3-2
d_gene: .
j_gene: TRBJ2-7
CDR3aa: CASSQDKGRRNEQYF
CDR3nt: TGTGCCAGCAGCCAAGATAAGGGGAGGAGGAACGAGCAGTACTTC

abundance: .
v_gene: TRBV11-2
d_gene: .
j_gene: TRBJ2-2
CDR3aa: CASSPRSRLGSTGELFF
CDR3nt: TGTGCCAGCAGCCCAAGGAGCAGACTAGGTAGCACCGGGGAGCTGTTTTTT

abundance: .
v_gene: TRBV6-1
d_gene: TRBD1
j_gene: TRBJ1-5
CDR3aa: CASSETGGISQPQHF
CDR3nt: TGTGCCAGCAGTGAGACAGGGGGCATAAGTCAGCCCCAGCATTTT

abundance: .
v_gene: TRBV7-9
d_gene: .
j_gene: TRBJ1-1
CDR3aa: CATIPTDMNTEAFF
CDR3nt: TGTGCCACCATTCCGACGGACATGAACACTGAAGCTTTCTTT

abundance: .
v_gene: TRBV7-3
d_gene: TRBD1
j_gene: TRBJ1-4
CDR3aa: CASSPSQGGEKLFF
CDR3nt: TGTGCCAGCAGCCCCTCACAGGGGGGTGAAAAACTGTTTTTT

abundance: .
v_gene: TRBV5-1
d_gene: TRBD2
j_gene: TRBJ2-5
CDR3aa: CASSFGSGGEETQYF
CDR3nt: TGCGCCAGCAGCTTCGGTAGCGGGGGGGAAGAGACCCAGTACTTC

abundance: .
v_gene: TRBV11-3
d_gene: .
j_gene: TRBJ1-1
CDR3aa: CASSSGDSEAFF
CDR3nt: TGTGCCAGCAGTTCAGGGGATAGTGAAGCTTTCTTT

abundance: .
v_gene: TRBV5-6
d_gene: .
j_gene: TRBJ2-7
CDR3aa: CASSYDRWGGQYF
CDR3nt: TGTGCCAGCAGCTATGATCGGTGGGGAGGGCAGTACTTC

abundance: once
v_gene: TRBV27
d_gene: .
j_gene: TRBJ2-7
CDR3aa: CASSLTGYEQYF
CDR3nt: TGTGCCAGCAGTTTAACGGGGTACGAGCAGTACTTC

abundance: .
v_gene: TRBV11-1
d_gene: .
j_gene: TRBJ2-3
CDR3aa: CASSLSRLVGTDTQYF
CDR3nt: TGTGCCAGCAGCTTAAGCCGACTAGTCGGCACAGATACGCAGTATTTT

abundance: .
v_gene: TRBV12-3/TRBV12-4
d_gene: .
j_gene: TRBJ2-6
CDR3aa: CASSLRANVLTF
CDR3nt: TGTGCCAGCAGCCTTAGGGCCAACGTCCTGACTTTC

abundance: .
v_gene: TRBV5-6
d_gene: .
j_gene: TRBJ1-6
CDR3aa: CASSLVSGVDNSPLHF
CDR3nt: TGTGCCAGCAGCTTGGTATCGGGGGTAGATAATTCACCCCTCCACTTT

abundance: few
v_gene: TRBV29-1
d_gene: TRBD1
j_gene: TRBJ1-3
CDR3aa: CSVGETGFSGNTIYF
CDR3nt: TGCAGCGTTGGGGAGACAGGGTTCTCTGGAAACACCATATATTTT

abundance: .
v_gene: TRBV29-1
d_gene: .
j_gene: TRBJ2-2
CDR3aa: CSVEGSSGELFF
CDR3nt: TGCAGCGTGGAGGGTTCAAGCGGGGAGCTGTTTTTT

abundance: .
v_gene: TRBV13
d_gene: .
j_gene: TRBJ2-3
CDR3aa: CASAGGRLDTQYF
CDR3nt: TGTGCCAGCGCCGGGGGTCGTCTGGATACGCAGTATTTT

abundance: .
v_gene: TRBV6-5
d_gene: .
j_gene: TRBJ2-7
CDR3aa: CASSYYSHSYEQYF
CDR3nt: TGTGCCAGCAGTTACTACAGCCACTCCTACGAGCAGTACTTC

abundance: .
v_gene: TRBV6-5
d_gene: .
j_gene: TRBJ2-7
CDR3aa: CASSAGTSAYEQYF
CDR3nt: TGTGCCAGCAGCGCCGGGACATCGGCCTACGAGCAGTACTTC

abundance: .
v_gene: TRBV5-1
d_gene: TRBD2
j_gene: TRBJ2-7
CDR3aa: CASSPGLAGVYEQYF
CDR3nt: TGCGCCAGCAGCCCCGGACTAGCGGGGGTCTACGAGCAGTACTTC

abundance: few
v_gene: TRBV18
d_gene: .
j_gene: TRBJ2-3
CDR3aa: CASSPGGGPGDTQYF
CDR3nt: TGTGCCAGCTCGCCAGGGGGGGGGCCAGGAGATACGCAGTATTTT

abundance: few
v_gene: TRBV2
d_gene: .
j_gene: TRBJ1-3
CDR3aa: CASSVTAGNTIYF
CDR3nt: TGTGCCAGCAGTGTTACAGCCGGAAACACCATATATTTT

abundance: .
v_gene: TRBV5-1
d_gene: .
j_gene: TRBJ2-3
CDR3aa: CASSLALEIDTQYF
CDR3nt: TGCGCCAGCAGCTTGGCCCTAGAAATAGATACGCAGTATTTT

abundance: .
v_gene: TRBV9
d_gene: TRBD1
j_gene: TRBJ1-6
CDR3aa: CASRNDRAYNSPLHF
CDR3nt: TGTGCCAGCAGGAACGACAGGGCGTATAATTCACCCCTCCACTTT

abundance: .
v_gene: TRBV6-5
d_gene: .
j_gene: TRBJ2-5
CDR3aa: CASPQGLSGEETQYF
CDR3nt: TGTGCCAGCCCACAGGGTCTCAGCGGAGAAGAGACCCAGTACTTC